The 5 T cell receptor beta chains below come from one sample, sequenced in a study of regulatory T cells in long-lasting Graves disease. The time point was: newly diagnosed GD, antithyroid drugs for less than 3 months. Extracted PBMC RNA gave rise to the TCR library. Arm-PCR of CDR3 regions and iRepertoire HTBI primers were used to build TCR beta libraries. TCRdb redid the calling of the multiplex PCR reads with MiXCR, one entry per CDR3 protein. Among more than 400,000 distinct CDR3 sequences listed, around 15% were seen once. Another study also made use of these data, one on T cells in Graves' hyperthyroidism and ophthalmopathy.

The starting material was peripheral blood mononuclear cells (PBMCs), obtained at new diagnosis, from a patient treated with antithyroid drugs. These receptors came from a woman in her twenties or thirties with Graves disease.

CDR3 amino acids: CASKSYAGSNQPQHF. CDR3 in DNA: TGTGCCAGCAAATCTTACGCGGGTAGCAATCAGCCCCAGCATTTT. The V and J genes are TRBV27 and TRBJ1-5; no clear D gene. V was shortened by 7 bases and J by 0 bases, with 13 bases between the two germline ends. Looked up from germline, CDR1 is MNHEY and CDR2 is SMNVEV (reference sequence). The CDR3 consists of 15 residues.

This clonotype appeared a few times. The V call is TRBV2, the J call TRBJ2-1; 12 nucleotides line up with TRBD2. The CDR3 loop spans 15 amino acids. CDR1 is SNHLY, CDR2 FYNNEI, per germline. V dropped 6 bases and J dropped 9; count of bases not matched to a gene: 9. The CDR3 spells CASRKTSGSLGEQFF. The CDR3 coding sequence is TGTGCCAGCAGAAAGACTAGCGGGAGTCTAGGTGAGCAGTTCTTC.

The chain recombines TRBV6-1 with TRBJ2-3; 10 nucleotides agree with TRBD2. The CDR3 covers 16 residues. V trimming: 6 bases; J trimming: 1 base; junction bases outside the gene matches: 7. Germline values: CDR1 MNHNS, CDR2 SASEGT. CDR3 loop: CASRRGLAVRTDTQYF. CDR3 nucleotides: TGTGCCAGCAGACGAGGACTAGCGGTCCGCACAGATACGCAGTATTTT.

The sample holds many counts of this clonotype. This chain connects TRBV11-2 to TRBJ2-7; 7 positions match TRBD1. The junction had 7 bases not matched to a gene; V was cut back by 5 bases and J by 3 bases. Germline-derived CDR1 and CDR2 are SGHAT and FQNNGV. The CDR3 is 14 amino acids. CDR3 DNA sequence: TGTGCCAGCAGCCCGTCGGGACAGTTCTACGAGCAGTACTTC. The encoded protein is CASSPSGQFYEQYF.

The gene calls are TRBV5-1 and TRBJ2-1; D may be TRBD2 (6 bases). Trimming pared 4 bases from V and 4 bases from J, leaving 15 bases between. The germline V gene encodes CDR1 SGHRS and CDR2 YFSETQ. CDR3 length: 15 residues. The CDR3 nucleotides are TGCGCCAGCAGCAGCCCGGGAGAGGGTTACAATGAGCAGTTCTTC. The encoded protein is CASSSPGEGYNEQFF.